The sequence of this T cell receptor beta chain was determined in a study of T cells in women clearing cervical HPV infection. Study-wide context: HLA type stays a possible confounder, typing being limited.

TCRdb's copy holds only in-frame clones and misses some; the assay was immunoSEQ multiplex PCR. The data show approximately 12,000 clones, and the top ten clones hold about a tenth. Notes on the study in general: CIN3+ cases had significantly higher TCR repertoire richness than controls, but evenness did not differ. Each sample's T-cell count was unknown, possibly confounding richness. Richness plus V gene abundances separated cases from controls with AUC about 0.8.

The trim removed 3 bases at V and 6 bases at J, leaving 6 bases unmatched. CDR1 LNHDA and CDR2 SQIVND come from the germline V gene (reference sequence). The CDR3 runs 14 residues. About this clone itself: Its target is not known. Read sequence stops 3 residues before the CDR3 end, and the germline J gene provides the missing end.

The chain combines TRBV19 with TRBJ2-7, with 9 bases identical to TRBD1. Sequencing was carried out using blood buffy coat. The source of this sequence is a woman between 18 and 75 years old with a cervical HPV16 infection that either progressed to CIN3+ or cleared (not recorded which). The CDR3 is CASSISQGASEQYF. The covered CDR3 bases are TGTGCCAGTAGTATTTCACAGGGGGCGAGCGAG. Using reference TRBV19 and TRBJ2-7 for the parts outside the CDR3, the full variable domain is DGGITQSPKYLFRKEGQNVTLSCEQNLNHDAMYWYRQDPGQGLRLIYYSQIVNDFQKGDIAEGYSVSREKKESFPLTVTSAQKNPTAFYLCASSISQGASEQYFGPGTRLTVT.